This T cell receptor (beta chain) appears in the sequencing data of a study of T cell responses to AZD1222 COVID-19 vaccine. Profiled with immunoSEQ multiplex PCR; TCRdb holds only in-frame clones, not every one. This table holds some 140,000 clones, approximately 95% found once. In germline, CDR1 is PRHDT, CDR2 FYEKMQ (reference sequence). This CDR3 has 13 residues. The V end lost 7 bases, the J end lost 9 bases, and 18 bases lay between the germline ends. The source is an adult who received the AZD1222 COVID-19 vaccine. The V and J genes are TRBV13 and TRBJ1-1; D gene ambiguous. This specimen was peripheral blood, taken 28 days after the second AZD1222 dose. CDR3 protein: CASTHPYGTQAFF. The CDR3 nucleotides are TGTGCCAGCACCCATCCCTATGGCACACAAGCTTTCTTT.